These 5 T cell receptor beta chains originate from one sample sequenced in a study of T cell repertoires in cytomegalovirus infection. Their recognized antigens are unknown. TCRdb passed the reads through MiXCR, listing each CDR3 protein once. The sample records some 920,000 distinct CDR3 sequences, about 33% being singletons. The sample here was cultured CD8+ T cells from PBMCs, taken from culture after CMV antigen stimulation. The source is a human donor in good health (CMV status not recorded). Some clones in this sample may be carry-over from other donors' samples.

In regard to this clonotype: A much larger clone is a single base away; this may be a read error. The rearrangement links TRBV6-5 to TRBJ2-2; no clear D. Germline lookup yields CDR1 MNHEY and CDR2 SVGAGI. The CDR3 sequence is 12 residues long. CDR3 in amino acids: CASKVNAGELFF. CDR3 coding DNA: TGTGCCAGCAAGGTGAACGCCGGGGAGCTGTTTTTT.

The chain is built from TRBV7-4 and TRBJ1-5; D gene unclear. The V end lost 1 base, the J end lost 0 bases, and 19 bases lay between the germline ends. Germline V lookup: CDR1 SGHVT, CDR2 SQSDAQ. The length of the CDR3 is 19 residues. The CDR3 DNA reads TGTGCCAGCAGCTTAGACTGGTCATCCGAGTATGGTAGCAATCAGCCCCAGCATTTT. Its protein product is CASSLDWSSEYGSNQPQHF.

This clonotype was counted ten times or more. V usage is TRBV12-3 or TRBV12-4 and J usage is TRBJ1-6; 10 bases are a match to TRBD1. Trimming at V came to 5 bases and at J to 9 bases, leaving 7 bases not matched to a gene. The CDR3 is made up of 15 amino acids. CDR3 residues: CASSPLTGGSSPLHF. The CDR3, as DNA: TGTGCCAGCAGTCCGCTGACAGGGGGCAGTTCACCCCTCCACTTT.

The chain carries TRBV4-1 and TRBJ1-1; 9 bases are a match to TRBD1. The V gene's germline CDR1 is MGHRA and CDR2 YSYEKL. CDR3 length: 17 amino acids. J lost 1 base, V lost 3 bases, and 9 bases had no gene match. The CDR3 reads CASSQRGQGSPNTEAFF. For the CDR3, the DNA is TGCGCCAGCAGCCAGAGGGGACAGGGAAGTCCGAACACTGAAGCTTTCTTT.

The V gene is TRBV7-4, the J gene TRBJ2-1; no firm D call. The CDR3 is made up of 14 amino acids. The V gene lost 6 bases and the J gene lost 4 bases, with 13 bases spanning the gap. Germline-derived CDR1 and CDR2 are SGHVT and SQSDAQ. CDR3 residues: CASRYPVTYNEQFF. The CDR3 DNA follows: TGTGCCAGCAGATACCCGGTTACGTACAATGAGCAGTTCTTC. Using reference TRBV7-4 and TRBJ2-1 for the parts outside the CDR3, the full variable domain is GAGVSQSPRYKVAKRGRDVALRCDSISGHVTLYWYRQTLGQGSEVLTYSQSDAQRDKSGRPSGRFSAERPERSVSTLKIQRTEQGDSAVYLCASRYPVTYNEQFFGPGTRLTVL.